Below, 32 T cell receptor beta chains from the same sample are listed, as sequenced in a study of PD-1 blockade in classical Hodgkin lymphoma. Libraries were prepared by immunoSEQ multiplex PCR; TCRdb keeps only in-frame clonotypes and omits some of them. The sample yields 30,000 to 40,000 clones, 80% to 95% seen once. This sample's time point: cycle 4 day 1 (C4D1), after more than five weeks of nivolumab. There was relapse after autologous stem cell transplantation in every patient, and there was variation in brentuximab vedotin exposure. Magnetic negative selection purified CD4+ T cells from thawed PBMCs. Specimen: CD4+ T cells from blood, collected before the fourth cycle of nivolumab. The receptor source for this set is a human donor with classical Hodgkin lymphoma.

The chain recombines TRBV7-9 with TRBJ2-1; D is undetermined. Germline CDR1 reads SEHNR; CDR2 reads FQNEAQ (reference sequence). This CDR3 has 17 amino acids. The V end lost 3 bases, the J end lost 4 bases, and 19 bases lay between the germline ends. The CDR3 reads CASSFSKSGYHYNEQFF. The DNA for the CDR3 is TGTGCCAGCAGCTTCTCCAAGTCCGGCTACCATTACAATGAGCAGTTCTTC.

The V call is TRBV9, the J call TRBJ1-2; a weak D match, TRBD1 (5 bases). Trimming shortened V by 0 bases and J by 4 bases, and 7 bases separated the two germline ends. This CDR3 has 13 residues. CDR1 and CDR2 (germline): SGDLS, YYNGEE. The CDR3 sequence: CASSVGGGYGYTF. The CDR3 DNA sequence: TGTGCCAGCAGCGTAGGGGGGGGCTATGGCTACACCTTC.

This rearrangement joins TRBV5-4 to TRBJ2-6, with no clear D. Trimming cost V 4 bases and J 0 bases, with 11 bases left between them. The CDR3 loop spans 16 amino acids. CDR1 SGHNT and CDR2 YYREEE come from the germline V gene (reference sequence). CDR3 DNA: TGTGCCAGCAGCCCCCCCCGGCTCTCTGGGGCCAACGTCCTGACTTTC. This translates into CASSPPRLSGANVLTF.

The CDR3 nucleotides read TGCAGCGTTGCTAAGGGGGGGGACACTGAAGCTTTCTTT. This sequence encodes CSVAKGGDTEAFF. The V gene is TRBV29-1, the J gene TRBJ1-1; possibly TRBD1 for D (6 bases). This CDR3 region has 13 residues. Trimming stripped 4 bases from V and 3 bases from J, with 12 bases between. From germline, CDR1 is SQVTM and CDR2 ANQGSEA.

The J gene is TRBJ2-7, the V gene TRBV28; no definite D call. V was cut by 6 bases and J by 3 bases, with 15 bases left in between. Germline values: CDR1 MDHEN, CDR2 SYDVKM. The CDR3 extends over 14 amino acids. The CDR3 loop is CASRKQSRGYEQYF. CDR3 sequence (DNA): TGTGCCAGCAGAAAACAAAGCCGTGGCTACGAGCAGTACTTC.

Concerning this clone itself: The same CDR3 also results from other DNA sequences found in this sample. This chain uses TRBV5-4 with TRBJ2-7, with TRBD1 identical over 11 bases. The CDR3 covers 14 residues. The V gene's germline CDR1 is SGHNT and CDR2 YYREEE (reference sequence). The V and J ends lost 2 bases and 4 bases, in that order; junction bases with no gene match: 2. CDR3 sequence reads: CASSFGDRGYEQYF. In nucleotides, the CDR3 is TGTGCCAGCAGCTTCGGGGACAGGGGGTACGAGCAGTACTTC.

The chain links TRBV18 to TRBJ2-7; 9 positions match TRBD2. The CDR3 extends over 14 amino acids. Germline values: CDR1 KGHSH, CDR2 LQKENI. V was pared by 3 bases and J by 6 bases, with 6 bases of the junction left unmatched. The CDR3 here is CASSPVLAGFEQYF. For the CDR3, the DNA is TGTGCCAGCTCACCCGTACTAGCGGGTTTCGAGCAGTACTTC.

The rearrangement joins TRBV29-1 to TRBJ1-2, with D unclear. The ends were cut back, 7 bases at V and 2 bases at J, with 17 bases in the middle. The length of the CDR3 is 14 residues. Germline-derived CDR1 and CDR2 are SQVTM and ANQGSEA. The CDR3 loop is CSAIREEYNYGYTF. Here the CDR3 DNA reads TGCAGCGCAATCAGAGAAGAGTACAACTATGGCTACACCTTC.

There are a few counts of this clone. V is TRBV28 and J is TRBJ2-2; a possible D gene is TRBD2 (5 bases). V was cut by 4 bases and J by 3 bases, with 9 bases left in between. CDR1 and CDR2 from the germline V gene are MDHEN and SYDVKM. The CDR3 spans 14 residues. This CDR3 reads CASSSLRDTGELFF. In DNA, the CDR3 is TGTGCCAGCAGTTCTTTGAGGGACACCGGGGAGCTGTTTTTT.

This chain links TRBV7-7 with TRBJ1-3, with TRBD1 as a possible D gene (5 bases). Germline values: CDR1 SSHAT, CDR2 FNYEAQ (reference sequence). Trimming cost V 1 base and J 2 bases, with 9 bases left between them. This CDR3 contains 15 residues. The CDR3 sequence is CASSLGLGAGNTIYF. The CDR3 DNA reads TGTGCCAGCAGCTTAGGCCTAGGGGCTGGAAACACCATATATTTT.

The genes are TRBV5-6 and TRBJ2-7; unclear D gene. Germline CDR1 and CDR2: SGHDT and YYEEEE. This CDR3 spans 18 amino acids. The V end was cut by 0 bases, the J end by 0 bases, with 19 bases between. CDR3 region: CASSLGSRSRSYSYEQYF. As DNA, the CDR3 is TGTGCCAGCAGCTTGGGATCGAGGTCCCGATCCTACTCCTACGAGCAGTACTTC.

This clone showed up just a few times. The DNA for the CDR3 is TGCGCCAGCAGCCAAGATTGGCAGGGGGCAGGTCAGCCCCAGCATTTT. Protein: CASSQDWQGAGQPQHF. The V gene is TRBV4-1, the J gene TRBJ1-5, with TRBD1 identical over 8 bases. The ends lost 0 bases at V and 6 bases at J; junction bases unmatched: 7. Germline V gene sequence: CDR1 MGHRA, CDR2 YSYEKL. The CDR3 is 16 residues long.

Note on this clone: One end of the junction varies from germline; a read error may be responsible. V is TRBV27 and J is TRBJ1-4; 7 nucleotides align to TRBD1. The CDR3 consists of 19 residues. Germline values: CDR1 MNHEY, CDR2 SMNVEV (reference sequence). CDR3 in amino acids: CASSPLKLSRQGTNEKLFF. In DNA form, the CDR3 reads TGTGCCAGCAGTCCCCTGAAGCTCAGCCGACAGGGAACTAACGAAAAACTGTTTTTT.

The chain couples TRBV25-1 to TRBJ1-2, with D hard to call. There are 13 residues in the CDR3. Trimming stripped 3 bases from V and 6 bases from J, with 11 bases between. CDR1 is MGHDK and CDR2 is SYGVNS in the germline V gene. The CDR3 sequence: CASSDKVYDGYTF. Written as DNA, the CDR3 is TGTGCCAGCAGTGATAAAGTATACGATGGCTACACCTTC.

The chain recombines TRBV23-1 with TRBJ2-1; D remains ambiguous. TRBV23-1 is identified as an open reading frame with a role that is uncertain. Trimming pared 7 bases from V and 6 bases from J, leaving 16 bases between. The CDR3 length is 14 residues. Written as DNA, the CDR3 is TGCGCCAGCACTGGTTGGCCGTTAGGCAATGAGCAGTTCTTC. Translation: CASTGWPLGNEQFF.

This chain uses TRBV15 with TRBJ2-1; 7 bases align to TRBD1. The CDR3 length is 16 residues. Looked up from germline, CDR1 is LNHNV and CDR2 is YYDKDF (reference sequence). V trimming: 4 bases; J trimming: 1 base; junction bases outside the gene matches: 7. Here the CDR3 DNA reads TGTGCCACCAGCACCGATCACAGGGGTTCCTACAATGAGCAGTTCTTC. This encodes CATSTDHRGSYNEQFF. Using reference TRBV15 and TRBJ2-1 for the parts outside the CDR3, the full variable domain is DAMVIQNPRYQVTQFGKPVTLSCSQTLNHNVMYWYQQKSSQAPKLLFHYYDKDFNNEADTPDNFQSRRPNTSFCFLDIRSPGLGDTAMYLCATSTDHRGSYNEQFFGPGTRLTVL.

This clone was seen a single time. The CDR3 region is CAWTRQGNTEAFF. As DNA, the CDR3 is TGTGCCTGGACCAGACAGGGCAACACTGAAGCTTTCTTT. J is TRBJ1-1 and V is TRBV30; TRBD1 agrees at 7 bases. The J segment lost 2 bases and the V segment lost 4 bases, leaving 4 bases of the junction unmatched. Germline CDR1 and CDR2: GTSNPN and SVGIG (reference sequence). The CDR3 extends over 13 amino acids.

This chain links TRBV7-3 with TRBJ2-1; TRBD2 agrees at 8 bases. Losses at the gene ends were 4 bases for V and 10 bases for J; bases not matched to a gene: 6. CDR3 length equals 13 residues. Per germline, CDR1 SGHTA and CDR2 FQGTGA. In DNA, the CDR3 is TGTGCCAGCAGCTCGGCCAGACTAGCGGAGCAGTTCTTC. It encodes CASSSARLAEQFF.

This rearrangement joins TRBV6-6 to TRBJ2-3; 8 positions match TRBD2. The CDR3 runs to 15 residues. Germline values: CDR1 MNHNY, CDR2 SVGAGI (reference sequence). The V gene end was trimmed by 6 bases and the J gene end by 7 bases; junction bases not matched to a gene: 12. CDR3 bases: TGTGCCAGCAGGCCCGGGACTAGGAGTAGCTATACGCAGTATTTT. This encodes CASRPGTRSSYTQYF.

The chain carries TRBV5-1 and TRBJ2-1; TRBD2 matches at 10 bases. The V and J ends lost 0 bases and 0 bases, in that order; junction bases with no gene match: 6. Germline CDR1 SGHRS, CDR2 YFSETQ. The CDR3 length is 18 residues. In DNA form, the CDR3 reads TGCGCCAGCAGCTTGGGCCTAGCGGGAGCCACCTCCTACAATGAGCAGTTCTTC. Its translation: CASSLGLAGATSYNEQFF.

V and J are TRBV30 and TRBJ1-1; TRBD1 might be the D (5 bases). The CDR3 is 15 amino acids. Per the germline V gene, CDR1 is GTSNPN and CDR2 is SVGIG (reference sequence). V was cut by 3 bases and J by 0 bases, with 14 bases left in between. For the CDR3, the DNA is TGTGCCTGGAGCTCCTGGGGGGGGGTGAACACTGAAGCTTTCTTT. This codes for CAWSSWGGVNTEAFF.

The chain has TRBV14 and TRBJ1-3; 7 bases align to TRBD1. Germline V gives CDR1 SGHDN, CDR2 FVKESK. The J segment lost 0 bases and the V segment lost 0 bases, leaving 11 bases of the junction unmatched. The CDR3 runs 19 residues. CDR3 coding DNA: TGTGCCAGCAGCCAAGATAGTAGTAAGGGGGCCGCCTCTGGAAACACCATATATTTT. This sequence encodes CASSQDSSKGAASGNTIYF. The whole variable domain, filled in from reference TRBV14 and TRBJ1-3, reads EAGVTQFPSHSVIEKGQTVTLRCDPISGHDNLYWYRRVMGKEIKFLLHFVKESKQDESGMPNNRFLAERTGGTYSTLKVQPAELEDSGVYFCASSQDSSKGAASGNTIYFGEGSWLTVV.

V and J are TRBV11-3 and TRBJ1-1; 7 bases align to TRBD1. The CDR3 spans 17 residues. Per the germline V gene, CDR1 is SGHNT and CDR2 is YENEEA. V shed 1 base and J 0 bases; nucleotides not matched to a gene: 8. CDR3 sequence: CASSLGRWDSMNTEAFF. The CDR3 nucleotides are TGTGCCAGCAGCTTAGGTCGATGGGACAGTATGAACACTGAAGCTTTCTTT.

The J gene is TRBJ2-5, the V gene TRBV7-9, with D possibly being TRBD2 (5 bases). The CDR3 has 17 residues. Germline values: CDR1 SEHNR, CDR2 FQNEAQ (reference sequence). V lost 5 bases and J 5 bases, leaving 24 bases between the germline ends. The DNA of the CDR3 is TGTGCCAGCAGCGGAGGATTGGTGGGCGGCTTCTCGGAGACCCAGTACTTC. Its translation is CASSGGLVGGFSETQYF. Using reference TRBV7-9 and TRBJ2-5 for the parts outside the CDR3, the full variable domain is DTGVSQNPRHKITKRGQNVTFRCDPISEHNRLYWYRQTLGQGPEFLTYFQNEAQLEKSRLLSDRFSAERPKGSFSTLEIQRTEQGDSAMYLCASSGGLVGGFSETQYFGPGTRLLVL.

CDR3 sequence reads: CATRRDPGTGELFF. CDR3 in DNA: TGTGCCACCAGGAGAGACCCCGGCACCGGGGAGCTGTTTTTT. V is TRBV2 and J is TRBJ2-2, with unresolved D. This CDR3 spans 14 amino acids. CDR1 SNHLY and CDR2 FYNNEI come from the germline V gene. V was shortened by 10 bases and J by 4 bases, with 16 bases between the two germline ends.

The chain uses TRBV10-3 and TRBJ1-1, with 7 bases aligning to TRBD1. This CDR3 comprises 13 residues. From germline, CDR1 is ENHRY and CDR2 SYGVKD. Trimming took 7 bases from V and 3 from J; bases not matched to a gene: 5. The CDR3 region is CAITRQGYTEAFF. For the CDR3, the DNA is TGTGCCATCACCAGACAGGGCTACACTGAAGCTTTCTTT.

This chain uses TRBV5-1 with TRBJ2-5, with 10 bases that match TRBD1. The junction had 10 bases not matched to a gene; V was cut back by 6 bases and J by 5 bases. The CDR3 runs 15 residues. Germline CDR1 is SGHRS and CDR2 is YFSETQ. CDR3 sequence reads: CASTPPDRGVETQYF. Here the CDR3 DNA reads TGCGCCAGCACCCCTCCGGACAGGGGGGTGGAGACCCAGTACTTC.

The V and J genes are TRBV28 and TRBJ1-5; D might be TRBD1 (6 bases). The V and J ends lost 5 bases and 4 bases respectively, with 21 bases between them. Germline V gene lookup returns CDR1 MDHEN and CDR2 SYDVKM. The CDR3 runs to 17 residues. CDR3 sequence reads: CASSPYLRQGRNQPQHF. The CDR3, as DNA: TGTGCCAGCAGTCCCTACCTCCGGCAGGGGAGGAATCAGCCCCAGCATTTT.

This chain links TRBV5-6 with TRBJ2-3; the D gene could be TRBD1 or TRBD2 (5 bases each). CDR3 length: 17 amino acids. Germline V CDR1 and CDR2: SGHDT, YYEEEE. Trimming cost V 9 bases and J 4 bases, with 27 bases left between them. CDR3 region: CATQGLVGTLAPDTQYF. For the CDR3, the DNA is TGTGCCACCCAGGGTCTTGTTGGGACCTTGGCTCCAGATACGCAGTATTTT. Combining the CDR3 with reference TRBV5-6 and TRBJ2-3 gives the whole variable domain DAGVTQSPTHLIKTRGQQVTLRCSPKSGHDTVSWYQQALGQGPQFIFQYYEEEERQRGNFPDRFSGHQFPNYSSELNVNALLLGDSALYLCATQGLVGTLAPDTQYFGPGTRLTVL.

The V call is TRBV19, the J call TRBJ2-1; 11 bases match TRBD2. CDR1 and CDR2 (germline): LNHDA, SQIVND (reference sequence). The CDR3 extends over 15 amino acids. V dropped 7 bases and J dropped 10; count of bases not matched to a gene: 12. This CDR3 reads CASTPLAGGAGEQFF. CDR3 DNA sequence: TGTGCCAGTACTCCGCTAGCGGGAGGTGCAGGGGAGCAGTTCTTC.

In DNA form, the CDR3 reads TGCGCCATCCTACCCCCCAATATAGCCAAAAACATTCAGTACTTC. It codes for CAILPPNIAKNIQYF. The rearrangement links TRBV10-1 to TRBJ2-4, with no clear D. Germline-derived CDR1 and CDR2 are WNHNN and SYGVQD (reference sequence). This CDR3 has 15 residues. V gave up 10 bases and J gave up 0 bases, with 16 bases separating them.

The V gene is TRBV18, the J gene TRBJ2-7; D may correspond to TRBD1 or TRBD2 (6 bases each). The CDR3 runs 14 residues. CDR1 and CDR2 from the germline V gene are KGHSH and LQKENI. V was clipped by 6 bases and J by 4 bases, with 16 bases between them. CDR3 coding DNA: TGTGCCAGCTCCCCCTTTGGAGGGGGTTACGAGCAGTACTTC. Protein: CASSPFGGGYEQYF.